One and the same sample provided the 20 T cell receptor beta chains below, sequenced in a study of blood T cell repertoires in COVID-19. The repertoire was sequenced with immunoSEQ multiplex PCR; TCRdb's copy has only in-frame clones and lacks some. The sample lists approximately 250,000 clones; approximately 82% were seen once. The sequenced material came from peripheral blood. Every receptor here comes from a man aged 55 to 70 who had recovered from COVID-19.

This clone was recorded once. J is TRBJ1-1 and V is TRBV6-2 or TRBV6-3; D is unclear. CDR1 and CDR2 from the germline V gene are MNHEY and SVGEGT. CDR3 length: 13 amino acids. Trimming took 6 bases from V and 1 from J, leaving 9 bases between them. CDR3 sequence: CASSRRGNTEAFF. Here the CDR3 DNA reads TGTGCCAGCAGCCGGCGGGGGAACACTGAAGCTTTCTTT.

The rearrangement links TRBV27 to TRBJ1-6; 7 nucleotides align to TRBD1. Unmatched junction bases numbered 12, after V lost 5 bases and J lost 5 bases. The germline V gene has CDR1 MNHEY and CDR2 SMNVEV (reference sequence). CDR3 length: 17 amino acids. CDR3 DNA sequence: TGTGCCAGCAGTCCAAGACAGGGAAAAGGGAATAATTCACCCCTCCACTTT. Translating it yields CASSPRQGKGNNSPLHF.

This rearrangement joins TRBV7-2 to TRBJ2-6; unclear D gene. From germline, CDR1 is SGHTA and CDR2 FQGNSA. The CDR3 sequence is 19 residues long. V was cut by 6 bases and J by 0 bases, with 21 bases left in between. CDR3 DNA sequence: TGTGCCAGCAGGCAATCGAGGAGTACGCTAACCTCTGGGGCCAACGTCCTGACTTTC. Translation: CASRQSRSTLTSGANVLTF. Combining the CDR3 with reference TRBV7-2 and TRBJ2-6 gives the whole variable domain GAGVSQSPSNKVTEKGKDVELRCDPISGHTALYWYRQSLGQGLEFLIYFQGNSAPDKSGLPSDRFSAERTGGSVSTLTIQRTQQEDSAVYLCASRQSRSTLTSGANVLTFGAGSRLTVL.

The chain recombines TRBV12-5 with TRBJ2-1; 16 bases are a match to TRBD2. Trimming at V came to 3 bases and at J to 9 bases, leaving 17 bases not matched to a gene. The CDR3 runs to 20 residues. Per the germline V gene, CDR1 is LGHNT and CDR2 is FRNRAP. CDR3 nucleotide sequence: TGTGCTAGTGGTTTTTCAACCAGTGGGACTAGCGGGAGGGCCCGGGGTGAGCAGTTCTTC. Encoded protein: CASGFSTSGTSGRARGEQFF.

The gene calls are TRBV5-4 and TRBJ1-1, with 11 bases that match TRBD1. Germline trimming cut 3 bases from V and 2 bases from J; bases unmatched to any gene: 12. Germline CDR1 is SGHNT and CDR2 is YYREEE (reference sequence). The CDR3 totals 18 residues. CDR3 DNA: TGTGCCAGCAGCTCCACCGGGACAGGGGGGGCTAAAAACACTGAAGCTTTCTTT. It is translated as CASSSTGTGGAKNTEAFF.

The chain combines TRBV9 with TRBJ2-5, with 10 bases lining up with TRBD2. The V and J ends lost 0 bases and 3 bases, in that order; junction bases with no gene match: 8. The CDR3 is made up of 17 amino acids. Germline values: CDR1 SGDLS, CDR2 YYNGEE. CDR3 amino acids: CASSVVERGGGKETQYF. CDR3 nucleotide sequence: TGTGCCAGCAGCGTAGTAGAGCGGGGGGGCGGGAAAGAGACCCAGTACTTC.

The chain recombines TRBV6-6 with TRBJ1-2; 7 bases match TRBD1. The junction had 5 bases not matched to a gene; V was cut back by 2 bases and J by 8 bases. CDR3 length equals 13 residues. Germline V gene sequence: CDR1 MNHNY, CDR2 SVGAGI (reference sequence). CDR3 residues: CASSYLGTEGYTF. As DNA, the CDR3 is TGTGCCAGCAGTTACCTCGGGACAGAGGGCTACACCTTC.

This clone was counted between two and nine times. The J gene is TRBJ1-2, the V gene TRBV6-5; weak D call: TRBD1 (6 bases). Trimming removed 2 bases at V and 4 bases at J, with 11 bases between. The CDR3 is made up of 14 amino acids. Germline loops: CDR1 MNHEY, CDR2 SVGAGI. The CDR3 here is CASSYRQEGYGYTF. CDR3 DNA: TGTGCCAGCAGTTACCGACAGGAAGGCTATGGCTACACCTTC.

The chain carries TRBV14 and TRBJ2-2; D is unclear. Trimming took off 0 bases at V and 7 bases at J, with 6 bases between the two ends. The germline V gene has CDR1 SGHDN and CDR2 FVKESK. The CDR3 extends over 13 amino acids. The CDR3 DNA reads as TGTGCCAGCAGCCAAGATTTAATCGGGGAGCTGTTTTTT. Encoded protein: CASSQDLIGELFF.

The chain combines TRBV5-1 with TRBJ1-1, with TRBD1 matching over 11 bases. Germline V gene lookup returns CDR1 SGHRS and CDR2 YFSETQ. This CDR3 has 14 amino acids. With 2 bases clipped from V and 7 bases from J, the junction kept 4 bases outside the gene matches. The CDR3 here is CASSFGQGAGEAFF. The DNA of the CDR3 is TGCGCCAGCAGCTTCGGACAGGGGGCTGGTGAAGCTTTCTTT.

The chain combines TRBV7-2 with TRBJ1-2; TRBD1 matches 12 bases. V dropped 1 base and J dropped 4; count of bases not matched to a gene: 10. The CDR3 consists of 18 residues. Germline CDR1 reads SGHTA; CDR2 reads FQGNSA. CDR3 DNA: TGTGCCAGCAGCTTAGGTGGGGACAGGGGGCCGGATGGCTATGGCTACACCTTC. It specifies CASSLGGDRGPDGYGYTF.

The J gene is TRBJ2-3, the V gene TRBV7-2; TRBD2 matches 14 bases. CDR3 length: 16 amino acids. In germline, CDR1 is SGHTA, CDR2 FQGNSA. The V segment lost 5 bases and the J segment 0 bases; nucleotides outside the gene matches: 1. As DNA, the CDR3 is TGTGCCAGCAGCGGACTAGCGGGGGGTAGCACAGATACGCAGTATTTT. Translating gives CASSGLAGGSTDTQYF.

The V gene is TRBV27, the J gene TRBJ1-2; unclear D gene. Germline V gene sequence: CDR1 MNHEY, CDR2 SMNVEV (reference sequence). V lost 3 bases, J lost 2 bases, and 19 bases lay in between. This CDR3 is 17 amino acids long. This CDR3 reads CASSFEPNPAGNYGYTF. The CDR3 DNA reads as TGTGCCAGCAGTTTTGAGCCAAATCCAGCGGGAAACTATGGCTACACCTTC.

The chain couples TRBV18 to TRBJ1-4; D might be TRBD1 (5 bases). The CDR3 consists of 13 residues. V lost 4 bases and J lost 4, with 7 bases in between. Germline-derived CDR1 and CDR2 are KGHSH and LQKENI. CDR3 region: CASSQGNNEKLFF. CDR3 nucleotide sequence: TGTGCCAGCTCACAGGGGAATAATGAAAAACTGTTTTTT.

V usage is TRBV20-1 and J usage is TRBJ2-5; TRBD1 is a possible D gene (5 bases). The CDR3 sequence is 11 residues long. Germline V CDR1 and CDR2: DFQATT, SNEGSKA (reference sequence). V dropped 5 bases and J dropped 5 bases, with 9 bases sitting between them. The CDR3 DNA reads TGCAGTGCTCCAGGGTGGGAGACCCAGTACTTC. Translated, it gives CSAPGWETQYF.

The chain employs TRBV5-1 and TRBJ2-1, with TRBD2 matching 8 bases. With 6 bases clipped from V and 3 bases from J, the junction kept 5 bases outside the gene matches. In germline, CDR1 is SGHRS, CDR2 YFSETQ. This CDR3 contains 14 residues. The CDR3 region is CASIASGGYNEQFF. The CDR3 nucleotides read TGCGCCAGCATCGCCAGCGGGGGCTACAATGAGCAGTTCTTC.

V is TRBV5-1 and J is TRBJ2-3, with 11 bases identical to TRBD2. The CDR3 sequence is 16 residues long. Germline V lookup: CDR1 SGHRS, CDR2 YFSETQ. V lost 5 bases to trimming and J lost 2 bases; unmatched junction nucleotides: 7. The CDR3 bases are TGCGCCAGCAGGTCCGGGACTAGCGGAGCCACAGATACGCAGTATTTT. Its translation is CASRSGTSGATDTQYF.

The chain has TRBV6-5 and TRBJ2-3, with 11 bases that match TRBD2. The V gene end was trimmed by 2 bases and the J gene end by 1 base; junction bases not matched to a gene: 2. CDR3 length equals 16 residues. Germline CDR1 reads MNHEY; CDR2 reads SVGAGI. The CDR3 bases are TGTGCCAGCAGTTACCGGGGACTAGCGGGCACAGATACGCAGTATTTT. This encodes CASSYRGLAGTDTQYF.

CDR3 bases: TGTGCCAGCAGCCCGGGACAGATCCCTCGTGGCTACACCTTC. This sequence encodes CASSPGQIPRGYTF. The chain couples TRBV7-8 to TRBJ1-2; TRBD1 matches 7 bases. Germline V CDR1 and CDR2: SGHVS, FQNEAQ. Germline trimming cut 5 bases from V and 7 bases from J; bases unmatched to any gene: 10. This CDR3 spans 14 amino acids. The full variable domain, its missing parts supplied by reference TRBV7-8 and TRBJ1-2, is GAGVSQSPRYKVAKRGQDVALRCDPISGHVSLFWYQQALGQGPEFLTYFQNEAQLDKSGLPSDRFFAERPEGSVSTLKIQRTQQEDSAVYLCASSPGQIPRGYTFGSGTRLTVV.

The chain recombines TRBV11-2 with TRBJ2-3; no firm D call. CDR3 length: 13 amino acids. From germline, CDR1 is SGHAT and CDR2 FQNNGV. Trimming stripped 1 base from V and 5 bases from J, with 7 bases between. CDR3 protein: CASSLARVDTQYF. CDR3 bases: TGTGCCAGCAGCTTAGCTCGGGTAGATACGCAGTATTTT. The full variable domain, completed using reference TRBV11-2 and TRBJ2-3, is EAGVAQSPRYKIIEKRQSVAFWCNPISGHATLYWYQQILGQGPKLLIQFQNNGVVDDSQLPKDRFSAERLKGVDSTLKIQPAKLEDSAVYLCASSLARVDTQYFGPGTRLTVL.